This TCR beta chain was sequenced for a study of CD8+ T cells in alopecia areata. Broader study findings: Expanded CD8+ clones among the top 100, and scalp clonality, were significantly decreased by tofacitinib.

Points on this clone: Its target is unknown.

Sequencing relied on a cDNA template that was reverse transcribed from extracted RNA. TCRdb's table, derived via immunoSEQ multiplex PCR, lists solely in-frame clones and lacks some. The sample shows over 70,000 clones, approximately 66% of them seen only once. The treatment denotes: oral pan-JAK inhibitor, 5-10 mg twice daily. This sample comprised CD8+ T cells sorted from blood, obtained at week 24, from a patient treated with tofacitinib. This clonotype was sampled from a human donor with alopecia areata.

CDR3 in DNA: TGTGCCAGCAGGGACCGGATGAACACTGAAGCTTTCTTT. Translating it yields CASRDRMNTEAFF. The V gene is TRBV2, the J gene TRBJ1-1; D is unresolved. V lost 6 bases, J lost 0 bases, and 8 bases lay in between. CDR1 and CDR2 from the germline V gene are SNHLY and FYNNEI. The CDR3 sequence is 13 residues long.